This entry lists 6 T cell receptor beta chains sequenced from one sample in a study of lymphopenia after photon versus proton radiotherapy. Sequencing used immunoSEQ multiplex PCR; TCRdb keeps in-frame clones, though not all of them. This table has over 25,000 clones, over 75% appearing once. Sequencing was performed on peripheral blood, taken from a patient treated with proton-based radiotherapy. Receptors originate from a woman between 65 and 79 years old with pancreatic cancer.

The V gene is TRBV28, the J gene TRBJ2-7; possible D gene TRBD2, 5 bases. Trimming took 4 bases from V and 0 from J, leaving 13 bases between them. This CDR3 is built from 15 residues. Germline lookup yields CDR1 MDHEN and CDR2 SYDVKM. The CDR3 DNA follows: TGTGCCAGCAGTTCATCTAGCAGCAGCTCCTACGAGCAGTACTTC. Protein product: CASSSSSSSSYEQYF.

The chain carries TRBV7-2 and TRBJ1-1; D call uncertain. Germline V lookup: CDR1 SGHTA, CDR2 FQGNSA. This CDR3 spans 13 amino acids. V lost 4 bases to trimming and J lost 2 bases, with 8 bases between them. The DNA for the CDR3 is TGTGCCAGCAGCTCCGGCCGAAACACTGAAGCTTTCTTT. This encodes CASSSGRNTEAFF. Variable domain in full (rest from reference TRBV7-2 and TRBJ1-1): GAGVSQSPSNKVTEKGKDVELRCDPISGHTALYWYRQSLGQGLEFLIYFQGNSAPDKSGLPSDRFSAERTGGSVSTLTIQRTQQEDSAVYLCASSSGRNTEAFFGQGTRLTVV.

The rearrangement uses TRBV5-4 and TRBJ2-3; unclear D gene. Trimming removed 2 bases from V and 0 bases from J, with 7 bases in between. The CDR3 loop spans 14 amino acids. Germline CDR1 SGHNT, CDR2 YYREEE (reference sequence). The CDR3 sequence is CASSFGPSTDTQYF. DNA of the CDR3: TGTGCCAGCAGCTTTGGCCCTAGCACAGATACGCAGTATTTT.

This clone was seen just once. The CDR3 spells CASRARKSGASYNEQFF. The CDR3 region has the DNA TGTGCCAGCAGGGCCCGGAAGAGCGGGGCCTCCTACAATGAGCAGTTCTTC. The chain combines TRBV28 with TRBJ2-1; TRBD2 aligns across 7 bases. Germline CDR1 MDHEN, CDR2 SYDVKM. The CDR3 is made up of 17 amino acids. V lost 6 bases and J lost 0; bases outside the gene matches: 11.

The gene calls are TRBV11-3 and TRBJ2-5; 7 nucleotides match TRBD2. The J call is uncertain, as TRBJ2-7 better fits the DNA end. The CDR3 consists of 14 residues. The V gene's germline CDR1 is SGHNT and CDR2 YENEEA. The CDR3 loop is CASSFLAGEGEQYF. The DNA for the CDR3 is TGTGCCAGCAGCTTTCTGGCGGGAGAAGGCGAGCAGTACTTC.

V usage is TRBV5-1 and J usage is TRBJ2-7; 7 nucleotides align to TRBD1. CDR3 length: 14 amino acids. The germline V gene has CDR1 SGHRS and CDR2 YFSETQ. Germline trimming cut 2 bases from V and 4 bases from J; bases unmatched to any gene: 6. The chain's CDR3 is CASSLGTGEYEQYF. In DNA form, the CDR3 reads TGCGCCAGCAGCTTAGGTACAGGGGAATACGAGCAGTACTTC.